The clone carrying this TCR beta chain showed up just a few times. The antigen is not known. This record comes from a study of identical twins. General observations from the study: Cord blood's abundant beta clonotypes had fewer insertions, unlike memory repertoires.

TCRdb redid the calling of the 5' RACE reads with MiXCR, one entry per CDR3 protein. The sample has approximately 1.8 million distinct CDR3 sequences, 32% seen once. The sequence was collected from a newborn girl in good health. The sample was cord blood.

CDR3 sequence: CASVPQNTEAFF. As DNA, the CDR3 is TGTGCCAGCGTCCCCCAGAACACTGAAGCTTTCTTT. The V and J genes are TRBV2 and TRBJ1-1; no clear D. V was pared by 8 bases and J by 1 base, with 8 bases between. The CDR3 consists of 12 residues. Looked up from germline, CDR1 is SNHLY and CDR2 is FYNNEI.